One sample yielded the 6 T cell receptor beta chains listed below, sequenced in a study of blood T cell repertoires in COVID-19. TCRdb keeps only in-frame clones here, not all; method: immunoSEQ multiplex PCR. In the table there are around 16,000 clones, roughly four fifths of which are singletons. Source material: peripheral blood. These receptors originate from a man older than 75 with active or convalescent COVID-19.

This chain joins TRBV10-3 and TRBJ2-7; D unresolved. Trimming took off 0 bases at V and 2 bases at J, with 8 bases between the two ends. Germline-derived CDR1 and CDR2 are ENHRY and SYGVKD. The CDR3 has 14 amino acids. CDR3 residues: CAISESVAAYEQYF. CDR3 coding DNA: TGTGCCATCAGTGAGTCGGTGGCAGCCTACGAGCAGTACTTC.

The chain is built from TRBV2 and TRBJ1-1, with 8 bases lining up with TRBD1. The junction had 3 bases not matched to a gene; V was cut back by 6 bases and J by 3 bases. This CDR3 is 13 amino acids long. The germline V gene encodes CDR1 SNHLY and CDR2 FYNNEI. The CDR3 here is CASSGQGDTEAFF. CDR3 sequence (DNA): TGTGCCAGCAGCGGACAGGGAGACACTGAAGCTTTCTTT. Drawing the rest from reference TRBV2 and TRBJ1-1, the complete variable domain is EPEVTQTPSHQVTQMGQEVILRCVPISNHLYFYWYRQILGQKVEFLVSFYNNEISEKSEIFDDQFSVERPDGSNFTLKIRSTKLEDSAMYFCASSGQGDTEAFFGQGTRLTVV.

The V and J genes are TRBV5-1 and TRBJ2-7; D perhaps matches TRBD1 (6 bases). CDR1 and CDR2 from the germline V gene are SGHRS and YFSETQ. The CDR3 has 16 residues. V shed 2 bases and J shed 3 bases, with 18 bases lying between them. CDR3 region: CASSLGRGERIYEQYF. CDR3 nucleotide sequence: TGCGCCAGCAGCTTAGGCAGGGGAGAACGCATCTACGAGCAGTACTTC.

The chain combines TRBV5-5 with TRBJ2-1, with 8 bases fitting TRBD1. The germline CDR1 and CDR2 sequences are SGHKS and YYEKEE (reference sequence). Unmatched junction bases numbered 8, after V lost 5 bases and J lost 7 bases. This CDR3 contains 14 residues. CDR3 coding DNA: TGTGCCAGCAGTCAGGGGGCGCAATTTAATGAGCAGTTCTTC. Its protein is CASSQGAQFNEQFF.

This chain uses TRBV5-1 with TRBJ2-5; 7 positions agree with TRBD1. CDR1 is SGHRS, CDR2 YFSETQ, per germline. The CDR3 consists of 14 residues. With V trimmed by 7 bases and J by 3 bases, 9 bases remained unmatched. The chain's CDR3 is CASDQQGNKETQYF. CDR3 nucleotides: TGCGCCAGCGATCAACAGGGGAACAAAGAGACCCAGTACTTC.

This chain links TRBV19 with TRBJ1-1; TRBD1 matches 9 bases. Germline lookup yields CDR1 LNHDA and CDR2 SQIVND (reference sequence). The CDR3 length is 16 residues. J gave up 0 bases and V 3 bases, and 5 bases lay outside the gene matches. For the CDR3, the DNA is TGTGCCAGTAGTATGGGACAGGGACGTGTGAACACTGAAGCTTTCTTT. This translates into CASSMGQGRVNTEAFF.